This passage covers 20 T cell receptor beta chains from one sample sequenced in a study. A single record per CDR3 protein comes from TCRdb applying MiXCR to the 5' RACE reads. The profile shows 60,000 to 65,000 distinct CDR3 sequences, roughly 30% of them singletons. The sequenced sample consisted of tumor-infiltrating naive CD4+ T cells sorted from the breast tumor. Subset meaning: naive CD4+ T cells, CD4+CD45RA+CD25-. The origin of the receptors is a female donor with breast cancer.

V gene TRBV12-3 or TRBV12-4 combines with J gene TRBJ1-1; D gene uncertain. V gave up 4 bases and J gave up 9 bases, with 9 bases separating them. This CDR3 spans 11 amino acids. In DNA, the CDR3 is TGTGCCAGCAGTTACACGGAGAAAGCTTTCTTT. It yields the protein CASSYTEKAFF.

The V gene is TRBV24-1, the J gene TRBJ1-5; D may be TRBD1 (5 bases). Trimming removed 5 bases from V and 2 bases from J, with 9 bases in between. Germline CDR1 is KGHDR and CDR2 is SFDVKD. The CDR3 extends over 14 amino acids. CDR3 nucleotide sequence: TGTGCCACCAGTGTGGGGGTTGGCAATCAGCCCCAGCATTTT. Its protein product is CATSVGVGNQPQHF.

V is TRBV18 and J is TRBJ1-3; D remains ambiguous. The CDR3 length is 16 residues. The V end lost 0 bases, the J end lost 0 bases, and 9 bases lay between the germline ends. Germline values: CDR1 KGHSH, CDR2 LQKENI. The CDR3 protein is CASSPPTAHSGNTIYF. For the CDR3, the DNA is TGTGCCAGCTCACCACCGACGGCACACTCTGGAAACACCATATATTTT. Full variable domain (missing parts from reference TRBV18 and TRBJ1-3): NAGVMQNPRHLVRRRGQEARLRCSPMKGHSHVYWYRQLPEEGLKFMVYLQKENIIDESGMPKERFSAEFPKEGPSILRIQQVVRGDSAAYFCASSPPTAHSGNTIYFGEGSWLTVV.

Comments on this clonotype: One end of the junction varies from germline; a read error may be responsible. CDR3 bases: TGTGCCAGCAGTTATGTACGACAGGCCTACGATGAGCAGTTCTTC. This encodes CASSYVRQAYDEQFF. The chain is built from TRBV6-2 or TRBV6-3 and TRBJ2-1, with a tentative D call TRBD1 (6 bases). Germline assignment: CDR1 MNHEY and CDR2 SVGEGT. This CDR3 has 15 amino acids.

This chain uses TRBV15 with TRBJ2-1, with TRBD2 matching 8 bases. Germline CDR1 LNHNV, CDR2 YYDKDF (reference sequence). The trim removed 7 bases at V and 1 base at J, leaving 15 bases unmatched. The CDR3 length is 18 residues. The CDR3 DNA reads TGTGCCACCACCTCGATGCGAAGCGGGAGTGATTCCTACAATGAGCAGTTCTTC. Its translation is CATTSMRSGSDSYNEQFF.

This clonotype was seen a few times. The rearrangement uses TRBV5-1 and TRBJ1-1, with 10 bases fitting TRBD1. The germline gives CDR1 SGHRS, CDR2 YFSETQ. Unmatched junction bases numbered 3, after V lost 4 bases and J lost 3 bases. The CDR3 extends over 14 amino acids. As DNA, the CDR3 is TGCGCCAGCAGCCCCGGACAGGGGGACACTGAAGCTTTCTTT. As protein: CASSPGQGDTEAFF.

This clonotype was picked up a small number of times. The CDR3 sequence is CASSLQVRAENTEAFF. The CDR3 nucleotides read TGCGCCAGCAGCTTGCAGGTGAGGGCGGAGAACACTGAAGCTTTCTTT. This chain uses TRBV5-1 with TRBJ1-1; D remains ambiguous. This CDR3 comprises 16 residues. Trimming pared 1 base from V and 1 base from J, leaving 14 bases between. Germline loops: CDR1 SGHRS, CDR2 YFSETQ.

Ten or more counts support this clonotype. The chain links TRBV27 to TRBJ1-2; 9 positions agree with TRBD1. Trimming took 4 bases from V and 8 from J; bases not matched to a gene: 8. Per the germline V gene, CDR1 is MNHEY and CDR2 is SMNVEV (reference sequence). There are 14 residues in the CDR3. This chain's CDR3 is CASSSSTGGKGYTF. The CDR3, as DNA: TGTGCCAGCAGTTCCTCTACAGGGGGCAAGGGCTACACCTTC.

The J gene is TRBJ1-5, the V gene TRBV6-1, with 12 positions matching TRBD1. The V segment lost 7 bases and the J segment 8 bases; nucleotides outside the gene matches: 15. The CDR3 extends over 17 amino acids. Germline V gene sequence: CDR1 MNHNS, CDR2 SASEGT. Here the CDR3 reads CASTLGQGAAQSKPQHF. CDR3 nucleotides: TGTGCCAGCACCTTGGGACAGGGGGCCGCTCAAAGTAAGCCCCAGCATTTT.

The rearrangement links TRBV11-2 to TRBJ2-3, with 7 positions matching TRBD1. CDR1 and CDR2 (germline): SGHAT, FQNNGV. CDR3 size: 15 residues. With 2 bases clipped from V and 2 bases from J, the junction kept 4 bases outside the gene matches. The CDR3, as DNA: TGTGCCAGCAGCTTATCAGGGGGTTACACAGATACGCAGTATTTT. This encodes CASSLSGGYTDTQYF.

This clonotype showed up just a few times. The chain uses TRBV5-1 and TRBJ1-1, with D unclear. The CDR3 contains 15 residues. Germline V lookup: CDR1 SGHRS, CDR2 YFSETQ. V was pared by 1 base and J by 2 bases, with 12 bases between. CDR3 in DNA: TGCGCCAGCAGCTTGAATCGGGAGGTAAACACTGAAGCTTTCTTT. Its protein is CASSLNREVNTEAFF.

This clonotype was seen a few times. This chain joins TRBV4-2 and TRBJ2-7; 10 bases are a match to TRBD2. Trimming removed 1 base from V and 0 bases from J; junction bases left unmatched: 6. CDR1 and CDR2 from the germline V gene are LGHNA and YNFKEQ. The CDR3 has 17 amino acids. CDR3 nucleotides: TGTGCCAGCAGCCAAGTAGCGGGAGGTCTTAGCTCCTACGAGCAGTACTTC. Translation: CASSQVAGGLSSYEQYF.

V usage is TRBV3-1 and J usage is TRBJ2-7; 11 bases are shared with TRBD2. The CDR3 consists of 12 residues. The V gene end was trimmed by 3 bases and the J gene end by 12 bases; junction bases not matched to a gene: 4. Looked up from germline, CDR1 is LGHDT and CDR2 is YNNKEL (reference sequence). The CDR3 reads CASSQTSGVAYF. The CDR3 DNA reads TGTGCCAGCAGCCAGACTAGCGGGGTAGCGTACTTC.

This clonotype was seen a few times. This chain uses TRBV24-1 with TRBJ2-3, with D hard to call. Trimming removed 5 bases from V and 2 bases from J, with 13 bases in between. The CDR3 contains 15 residues. CDR1 and CDR2 from the germline V gene are KGHDR and SFDVKD. The CDR3 coding sequence is TGTGCCACCAGTGGCCTCGACCCTGTCACAGATACGCAGTATTTT. Protein product: CATSGLDPVTDTQYF.

The table lists this clonotype with many counts. The chain recombines TRBV5-1 with TRBJ2-1; 9 bases match TRBD1. This CDR3 contains 18 residues. V trimming: 0 bases; J trimming: 1 base; junction bases outside the gene matches: 8. Germline CDR1 and CDR2: SGHRS and YFSETQ. CDR3 DNA: TGCGCCAGCAGCTTGGTCCCACCGGGACAGGGTTCCTACAATGAGCAGTTCTTC. This translates into CASSLVPPGQGSYNEQFF.

The chain links TRBV5-1 to TRBJ2-1; 8 nucleotides agree with TRBD2. The germline V gene has CDR1 SGHRS and CDR2 YFSETQ. With 2 bases clipped from V and 9 bases from J, the junction kept 4 bases outside the gene matches. CDR3 length: 13 residues. This CDR3 is CASSLITSGEQFF. The DNA for the CDR3 is TGCGCCAGCAGCTTAATAACTAGCGGTGAGCAGTTCTTC.

This chain uses TRBV30 with TRBJ2-7; TRBD1 might be the D (7 bases). This CDR3 spans 15 amino acids. The germline CDR1 and CDR2 sequences are GTSNPN and SVGIG (reference sequence). The V end was cut by 4 bases, the J end by 1 base, with 17 bases between. CDR3 amino acids: CAWNRQGLASYEQYF. The CDR3 coding sequence is TGTGCCTGGAACAGACAGGGCCTAGCGTCCTACGAGCAGTACTTC.

The sample holds a few counts of this clonotype. This chain links TRBV12-1 with TRBJ2-2; TRBD2, the table's D call, was not compared with the DNA. TRBV12-1 is a documented pseudogene. CDR3 length: 16 amino acids. This CDR3 reads CASSPRVAGVLGELFF. DNA for the CDR3: TGTGCCAGCAGCCCCCGGGTAGCGGGAGTCCTAGGGGAGCTGTTTTTT.

This CDR3 is CASSPLGRVGYGYTF. CDR3 nucleotides: TGTGCCAGCAGTCCCCTCGGGAGGGTAGGCTATGGCTACACCTTC. The chain joins TRBV6-5 to TRBJ1-2; D ambiguous. The CDR3 runs to 15 residues. Trimming shortened V by 5 bases and J by 4 bases, and 17 bases separated the two germline ends. From germline, CDR1 is MNHEY and CDR2 SVGAGI.

There are a few counts of this clonotype. The V and J genes are TRBV5-1 and TRBJ2-2; 7 positions match TRBD1. V dropped 0 bases and J dropped 0; count of bases not matched to a gene: 5. Germline CDR1 and CDR2: SGHRS and YFSETQ. There are 17 residues in the CDR3. The CDR3 protein is CASSLGTGTANTGELFF. The CDR3, as DNA: TGCGCCAGCAGCTTGGGGACCGGGACAGCGAACACCGGGGAGCTGTTTTTT.